The 16 T cell receptor beta chains reported below all come from one sample, sequenced in a study of shared T cell receptors in the human thymus. Data came from immunoSEQ multiplex PCR; TCRdb stores just in-frame clones and leaves some out. The table has 650,000 to 950,000 clones, 80% to 90% seen once; the top ten hold 0.0095% to 0.011%. This sample also belongs to another study, concerning human thymus T cells.

The material sequenced was thymocytes. Receptor source: a girl under three years old with a congenital heart defect.

This chain's CDR3 is CASSWGGRQPQHF. CDR3 sequence (DNA): TGTGCCAGCAGTTGGGGCGGTCGGCAGCCCCAGCATTTT. The rearrangement uses TRBV6-5 and TRBJ1-5, with D perhaps matching TRBD1 (5 bases). The V and J ends lost 4 bases and 7 bases respectively, with 11 bases between them. The CDR3 is 13 residues long. Looked up from germline, CDR1 is MNHEY and CDR2 is SVGAGI.

This clone was counted a single time. The V call is TRBV6-1, the J call TRBJ1-1; TRBD1 is a possible D gene (6 bases). The germline V gene encodes CDR1 MNHNS and CDR2 SASEGT. V lost 7 bases to trimming and J lost 1 base, with 13 bases between them. The CDR3 is 14 residues long. This chain's CDR3 is CASNTGLTNTEAFF. The CDR3 region has the DNA TGTGCCAGCAACACAGGGCTTACGAACACTGAAGCTTTCTTT.

The V gene is TRBV7-9, the J gene TRBJ1-2; D may be TRBD1 (6 bases). Trimming took off 5 bases at V and 8 bases at J, with 18 bases between the two ends. CDR1 is SEHNR, CDR2 FQNEAQ, per germline (reference sequence). CDR3 length equals 14 residues. The CDR3 nucleotides are TGTGCCAGCAGCGGCCGTCCCGGGACATTGGGCTACACCTTC. It translates to CASSGRPGTLGYTF.

This clone came up once. The rearrangement joins TRBV6-1 to TRBJ2-2; 7 bases agree with TRBD1. Germline CDR1 MNHNS, CDR2 SASEGT. After removal of 2 bases from V and 5 bases from J, the junction contained 8 bases not matched to a gene. There are 16 residues in the CDR3. In DNA form, the CDR3 reads TGTGCCAGCAGTGAACTGGGCCTGACAGGGACCGGGGAGCTGTTTTTT. It specifies CASSELGLTGTGELFF.

This clone was observed a handful of times. The V and J genes are TRBV7-9 and TRBJ1-2; 8 bases line up with TRBD1. Germline CDR1 is SEHNR and CDR2 is FQNEAQ (reference sequence). V gave up 4 bases and J gave up 4 bases; unmatched junction bases: 5. There are 14 residues in the CDR3. The CDR3 DNA sequence: TGTGCCAGCAGCTCGACAGGGACAGGCTATGGCTACACCTTC. This sequence encodes CASSSTGTGYGYTF.

The J gene is TRBJ1-2, the V gene TRBV6-5, with a possible D match to TRBD1 (5 bases). Between the trimmed V and J ends, which lost 6 bases and 4 bases, there was a span of 12 bases. CDR3 length: 13 residues. Germline V lookup: CDR1 MNHEY, CDR2 SVGAGI. The CDR3 nucleotides are TGTGCCAGCAGCTCCCGACAGTTCTATGGCTACACCTTC. Amino acid sequence: CASSSRQFYGYTF.

The chain links TRBV27 to TRBJ1-6; D perhaps matches TRBD1 (5 bases). The V gene's germline CDR1 is MNHEY and CDR2 SMNVEV (reference sequence). This CDR3 is built from 17 residues. Trimming took 2 bases from V and 8 from J, leaving 19 bases between them. CDR3: CASSLRGPVFEYSPLHF. The CDR3 bases are TGTGCCAGCAGTTTAAGGGGCCCTGTGTTCGAATATTCACCCCTCCACTTT.

The count of this clone is one. The V gene is TRBV6-5, the J gene TRBJ1-2, with a weak D call TRBD1 (6 bases). The length of the CDR3 is 14 residues. Trimming left V 7 bases short and J 4 bases short, with 16 bases between. CDR1 is MNHEY and CDR2 is SVGAGI in the germline V gene. CDR3 sequence: CASKGGVVLYGYTF. In DNA, the CDR3 is TGTGCCAGCAAGGGGGGGGTCGTGCTCTATGGCTACACCTTC.

J is TRBJ1-5 and V is TRBV12-2; the DNA was not compared with TRBD1, the D call given in the table. TRBV12-2 is designated a pseudogene. The CDR3 runs 17 residues. DNA of the CDR3: TGTGCAAGTCGCCTGTACCCATCGGACAGGAGGAGACAGCCCCAGCATTTT. Encoded protein: CASRLYPSDRRRQPQHF.

V gene TRBV11-2 combines with J gene TRBJ1-1, with D tentatively TRBD1 (5 bases). Germline V gene data show CDR1 as SGHAT and CDR2 as FQNNGV. CDR3 size: 15 residues. V dropped 10 bases and J dropped 3 bases, with 21 bases sitting between them. The CDR3 sequence is CATLLAGGRYTEAFF. CDR3 DNA sequence: TGTGCCACCCTCCTAGCGGGGGGTAGGTACACTGAAGCTTTCTTT.

The V and J genes are TRBV2 and TRBJ2-5; 11 nucleotides line up with TRBD2. CDR1 is SNHLY and CDR2 is FYNNEI in the germline V gene. The V segment lost 7 bases and the J segment 2 bases; nucleotides outside the gene matches: 12. This CDR3 comprises 17 residues. DNA of the CDR3: TGTGCCAGCAAGGAGGCAAAGACTAGCGGGGAACAAGAGACCCAGTACTTC. This sequence encodes CASKEAKTSGEQETQYF.

A word on this clone: Other DNA variants within this sample encode the same CDR3. J is TRBJ2-7 and V is TRBV9, with 9 bases identical to TRBD1. Germline loops: CDR1 SGDLS, CDR2 YYNGEE. The CDR3 has 14 residues. With 4 bases clipped from V and 6 bases from J, the junction kept 8 bases outside the gene matches. CDR3 in amino acids: CASSPRTGVGEQYF. DNA for the CDR3: TGTGCCAGCAGCCCCCGGACAGGGGTGGGCGAGCAGTACTTC.

The genes are TRBV30 and TRBJ1-6, with 10 positions matching TRBD1. This CDR3 spans 16 amino acids. Germline loops: CDR1 GTSNPN, CDR2 SVGIG (reference sequence). J was trimmed by 5 bases and V by 3 bases; bases with no gene match: 7. The CDR3 loop reads CAWRPGQGWNNSPLHF. Written as DNA, the CDR3 is TGTGCCTGGAGGCCGGGACAGGGGTGGAATAATTCACCCCTCCACTTT. Combining the CDR3 with reference TRBV30 and TRBJ1-6 gives the whole variable domain SQTIHQWPATLVQPVGSPLSLECTVEGTSNPNLYWYRQAAGRGLQLLFYSVGIGQISSEVPQNLSASRPQDRQFILSSKKLLLSDSGFYLCAWRPGQGWNNSPLHFGNGTRLTVT.

The CDR3 region is CASSDSDREQYF. The CDR3 bases are TGCGCCAGCAGTGACTCCGATCGGGAGCAGTACTTC. The chain employs TRBV10-1 and TRBJ2-7; D unclear. Trimming cost V 3 bases and J 7 bases, with 10 bases left between them. CDR1 is WNHNN and CDR2 is SYGVQD in the germline V gene (reference sequence). This CDR3 has 12 amino acids.

This sequence joins TRBV5-1 and TRBJ2-7; 8 nucleotides line up with TRBD1. Germline CDR1 SGHRS, CDR2 YFSETQ. This CDR3 contains 16 residues. The junction had 11 bases not matched to a gene; V was cut back by 0 bases and J by 6 bases. The CDR3 nucleotides read TGCGCCAGCAGCTTGGCCACGGACAGGGATCAAGGCGAGCAGTACTTC. It yields the protein CASSLATDRDQGEQYF.

The J gene is TRBJ2-5, the V gene TRBV11-2; TRBD1 aligns across 8 bases. Germline assignment: CDR1 SGHAT and CDR2 FQNNGV. V lost 8 bases, J lost 6 bases, and 8 bases stayed unmatched. The CDR3 totals 13 residues. CDR3 in amino acids: CASDSGGVKTQYF. As DNA, the CDR3 is TGTGCCAGCGATTCAGGGGGCGTGAAGACCCAGTACTTC.